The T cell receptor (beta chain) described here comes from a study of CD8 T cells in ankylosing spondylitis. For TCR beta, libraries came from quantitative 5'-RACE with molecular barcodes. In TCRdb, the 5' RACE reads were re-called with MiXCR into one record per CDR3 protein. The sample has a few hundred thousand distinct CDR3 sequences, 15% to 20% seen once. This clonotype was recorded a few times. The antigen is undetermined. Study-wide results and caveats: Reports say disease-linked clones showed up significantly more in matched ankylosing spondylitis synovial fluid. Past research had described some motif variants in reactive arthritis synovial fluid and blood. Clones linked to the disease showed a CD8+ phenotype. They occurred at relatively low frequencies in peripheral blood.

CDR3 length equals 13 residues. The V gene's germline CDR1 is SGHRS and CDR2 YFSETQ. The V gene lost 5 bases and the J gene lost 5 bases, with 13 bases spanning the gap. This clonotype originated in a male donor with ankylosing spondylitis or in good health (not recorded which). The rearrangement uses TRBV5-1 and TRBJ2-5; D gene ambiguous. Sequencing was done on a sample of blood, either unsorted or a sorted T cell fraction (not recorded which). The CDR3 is CASRYSDWETQYF. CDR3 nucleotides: TGCGCCAGCAGGTACTCCGACTGGGAGACCCAGTACTTC.